Shown below are 18 T cell receptor beta chains from a single sample sequenced in a study of naive and memory T cell subsets. The beta constant-region primer was an equimolar mix of two oligonucleotides covering TRBC1 and TRBC2. Four rounds of PCR amplified the ligated cDNA using nested alpha and beta constant-region primers plus SP2. TCRdb called the UMI-ligation and nested PCR reads again in MiXCR, with one record for every CDR3 protein. This sample yields around 18,000 distinct CDR3 sequences, of which approximately 9% are seen a single time; 23% belongs to the top ten. The sequenced material came from central memory CD8+ T cells from blood. These receptor sequences come from a human donor in good health.

In this sample, this clonotype turned up a few times. This chain connects TRBV6-5 to TRBJ1-3; no clear D. The CDR3 sequence is 13 residues long. Trimming pared 6 bases from V and 5 bases from J, leaving 11 bases between. Per the germline V gene, CDR1 is MNHEY and CDR2 is SVGAGI. The CDR3 bases are TGTGCCAGCAGCCCACCGGGGAGAAACACCATATATTTT. As protein: CASSPPGRNTIYF.

This clonotype was picked up a small number of times. The CDR3 protein is CASSYGQGSTEAFF. CDR3 nucleotides: TGTGCCAGCAGCTACGGACAGGGGAGCACTGAAGCTTTCTTT. The V and J genes are TRBV7-9 and TRBJ1-1; 9 nucleotides match TRBD1. Germline trimming cut 4 bases from V and 4 bases from J; bases unmatched to any gene: 4. The length of the CDR3 is 14 residues. Germline V CDR1 and CDR2: SEHNR, FQNEAQ (reference sequence).

This clonotype was recorded many times. The rearrangement joins TRBV2 to TRBJ1-1, with no clear D. Trimming removed 4 bases at V and 1 base at J, with 10 bases between. Germline assignment: CDR1 SNHLY and CDR2 FYNNEI. CDR3 length: 14 amino acids. CDR3 amino acids: CASSVEIRNTEAFF. Written as DNA, the CDR3 is TGTGCCAGCAGTGTGGAGATTAGGAACACTGAAGCTTTCTTT.

Only a few counts were recorded for this clonotype. This rearrangement joins TRBV4-2 to TRBJ1-1; D uncertain. CDR3 length: 18 residues. The V end was cut by 0 bases, the J end by 5 bases, with 22 bases between. The germline gives CDR1 LGHNA, CDR2 YNFKEQ. CDR3 in amino acids: CASSQEEDRGRRGTEAFF. The DNA for the CDR3 is TGTGCCAGCAGCCAAGAAGAGGATCGAGGCAGGAGAGGGACTGAAGCTTTCTTT.

The chain joins TRBV7-6 to TRBJ2-7; D perhaps matches TRBD2 (5 bases). Germline V gene sequence: CDR1 SGHVS, CDR2 FNYEAQ. The CDR3 length is 13 residues. The V gene lost 5 bases and the J gene lost 2 bases, with 10 bases spanning the gap. The CDR3 loop reads CASSPSGAYEQYF. Here the CDR3 DNA reads TGTGCCAGCAGCCCCAGCGGAGCCTACGAGCAGTACTTC. Filled out from reference TRBV7-6 and TRBJ2-7, the complete variable domain reads GAGVSQSPRYKVTKRGQDVALRCDPISGHVSLYWYRQALGQGPEFLTYFNYEAQQDKSGLPNDRFSAERPEGSISTLTIQRTEQRDSAMYRCASSPSGAYEQYFGPGTRLTVT.

This clonotype was counted ten times or more. The chain combines TRBV7-8 with TRBJ2-4, with a possible D match to TRBD2 (5 bases). V was trimmed by 2 bases and J by 7 bases, leaving 18 bases between them. This CDR3 is built from 16 residues. Germline V CDR1 and CDR2: SGHVS, FQNEAQ. CDR3 loop: CASSLTTELEANIQYF. The CDR3 nucleotides read TGTGCCAGCAGCTTAACGACTGAGTTGGAGGCCAACATTCAGTACTTC. The whole variable domain, filled in from reference TRBV7-8 and TRBJ2-4, reads GAGVSQSPRYKVAKRGQDVALRCDPISGHVSLFWYQQALGQGPEFLTYFQNEAQLDKSGLPSDRFFAERPEGSVSTLKIQRTQQEDSAVYLCASSLTTELEANIQYFGAGTRLSVL.

By frequency in the sample, this clonotype is medium-sized (0.01 to 0.1%). J is TRBJ1-2 and V is TRBV4-3; 12 bases align to TRBD1. The CDR3 runs 18 residues. The germline V gene has CDR1 LGHNA and CDR2 YSLEER. With 1 base clipped from V and 13 bases from J, the junction kept 19 bases outside the gene matches. CDR3 nucleotides: TGCGCCAGCAGCCAAGCCCAAATTCCGAATCCACGGGACAGGGGGCTCACCTTC. It is translated as CASSQAQIPNPRDRGLTF.

This clonotype is termed medium-sized. The V and J genes are TRBV28 and TRBJ1-1; D perhaps matches TRBD1 (5 bases). Germline CDR1 reads MDHEN; CDR2 reads SYDVKM. The V gene lost 3 bases and the J gene lost 7 bases, with 9 bases spanning the gap. The CDR3 has 12 amino acids. The CDR3: CASSLGDREAFF. The CDR3 DNA reads as TGTGCCAGCAGTTTGGGGGATCGTGAAGCTTTCTTT. Using reference TRBV28 and TRBJ1-1 for the parts outside the CDR3, the full variable domain is DVKVTQSSRYLVKRTGEKVFLECVQDMDHENMFWYRQDPGLGLRLIYFSYDVKMKEKGDIPEGYSVSREKKERFSLILESASTNQTSMYLCASSLGDREAFFGQGTRLTVV.

The chain has TRBV6-4 and TRBJ1-5, with D possibly TRBD1 on 5 matching bases. Germline V gene lookup returns CDR1 MRHNA and CDR2 SNTAGT. This CDR3 has 15 amino acids. V gave up 0 bases and J gave up 8 bases, with 14 bases separating them. For the CDR3, the DNA is TGTGCCAGCAGTGACTCCGCCGACAGTGGCGAGCCCCAGCATTTT. This sequence encodes CASSDSADSGEPQHF.

This clonotype was recorded at least ten times. The gene calls are TRBV4-1 and TRBJ2-7, with D uncertain. Germline assignment: CDR1 MGHRA and CDR2 YSYEKL. CDR3 length: 13 amino acids. V lost 1 base, J lost 2 bases, and 6 bases lay in between. The CDR3, as DNA: TGCGCCAGCAGCCAAGGGGTTGCCTACGAGCAGTACTTC. Amino acids: CASSQGVAYEQYF.

In this sample, this clonotype turned up many times. CDR3 protein: CASSHGDRESGELFF. The CDR3 DNA follows: TGCGCCAGCAGCCATGGGGACAGGGAGTCCGGGGAGCTGTTTTTT. The rearrangement links TRBV4-3 to TRBJ2-2, with 9 nucleotides matching TRBD1. The CDR3 runs 15 residues. CDR1 is LGHNA, CDR2 YSLEER, per germline. The V gene end was trimmed by 3 bases and the J gene end by 6 bases; junction bases not matched to a gene: 5.

This clonotype was detected a few times. The CDR3 sequence is CASSQDRTGRAKLFF. CDR3 nucleotide sequence: TGCGCCAGCAGCCAAGATCGGACTGGCAGGGCTAAACTGTTTTTT. The V call is TRBV4-3, the J call TRBJ1-4; tentatively, D is TRBD1 (5 bases). This CDR3 region has 15 residues. Trimming stripped 0 bases from V and 11 bases from J, with 16 bases between. CDR1 and CDR2 (germline): LGHNA, YSLEER.

This chain uses TRBV4-3 with TRBJ2-1; TRBD1 aligns across 11 bases. Trimming cost V 1 base and J 9 bases; bases outside gene matches: 2. There are 14 residues in the CDR3. Looked up from germline, CDR1 is LGHNA and CDR2 is YSLEER. The CDR3 coding sequence is TGCGCCAGCAGCCAAGGGACAGGGGGCAGTGAGCAGTTCTTC. It specifies CASSQGTGGSEQFF.

This clonotype has a handful of counts. The gene calls are TRBV11-3 and TRBJ1-1; D gene uncertain. Germline assignment: CDR1 SGHNT and CDR2 YENEEA. Between the trimmed V and J ends, which lost 5 bases and 0 bases, there was a span of 19 bases. The CDR3 sequence is 17 residues long. CDR3 amino acids: CASSPPSEGTLNTEAFF. The CDR3 bases are TGTGCCAGCAGCCCACCTTCCGAGGGTACGTTGAACACTGAAGCTTTCTTT.

This clonotype was seen a few times. This may stem from a read error, because a much larger clone lies one nucleotide away. This chain links TRBV19 with TRBJ1-5; D is ambiguous. CDR3 size: 14 residues. CDR1 and CDR2 from the germline V gene are LNHDA and SQIVND (reference sequence). The DNA for the CDR3 is TGTGCCAGTAGTATTTCGGGCCTCAATCAGCCCCAGAATTTT. It yields the protein CASSISGLNQPQNF.

Worth noting for this clonotype: A single base separates this from a much larger clone, so it may be a read error. Without the conserved terminal phenylalanine or tryptophan, this CDR3 likely stems from a read error. CDR3 DNA: TGTGCCAGCAGCACAGGGGTCATCGAGGGAACCGAAAAACTGTTTTCT. Translation gives CASSTGVIEGTEKLFS. This chain connects TRBV6-6 to TRBJ1-4, with 7 bases matching TRBD1. In germline, CDR1 is MNHNY, CDR2 SVGAGI (reference sequence). Losses at the gene ends were 6 bases for V and 8 bases for J; bases not matched to a gene: 15. The CDR3 length is 16 residues.

This clonotype was observed many times. The chain combines TRBV5-6 with TRBJ2-7; D remains ambiguous. The V gene's germline CDR1 is SGHDT and CDR2 YYEEEE. The CDR3 runs to 12 residues. Trimming left V 0 bases short and J 3 bases short, with 4 bases between. CDR3 in DNA: TGTGCCAGCAGCTTGGAGGGCTACGAGCAGTACTTC. Translated, it gives CASSLEGYEQYF. The full variable domain, rest sourced from reference TRBV5-6 and TRBJ2-7, is DAGVTQSPTHLIKTRGQQVTLRCSPKSGHDTVSWYQQALGQGPQFIFQYYEEEERQRGNFPDRFSGHQFPNYSSELNVNALLLGDSALYLCASSLEGYEQYFGPGTRLTVT.

This clonotype was counted many times. The V gene is TRBV7-9, the J gene TRBJ2-7; tentative D call: TRBD1 (6 bases). CDR3 length equals 15 residues. Germline lookup yields CDR1 SEHNR and CDR2 FQNEAQ (reference sequence). V lost 4 bases to trimming and J lost 1 base, with 14 bases between them. The CDR3 DNA is TGTGCCAGCAGCTGGGCCGGGACACCTTCCTACGAGCAGTACTTC. Its translation: CASSWAGTPSYEQYF. The variable domain in full, completed from reference TRBV7-9 and TRBJ2-7, reads DTGVSQNPRHKITKRGQNVTFRCDPISEHNRLYWYRQTLGQGPEFLTYFQNEAQLEKSRLLSDRFSAERPKGSFSTLEIQRTEQGDSAMYLCASSWAGTPSYEQYFGPGTRLTVT.